What follows are 2 T cell receptor beta chains derived from one specimen sequenced in a study of T-cell memory formation after mild COVID-19. In TCRdb, the 5' RACE reads were re-called with MiXCR into one record per CDR3 protein. The table lists a few hundred thousand distinct CDR3 sequences, 13% to 15% of them singletons. The specimen was PBMCs or a T cell subset sorted from them (not recorded which). The receptors derive from a man between 18 and 29 years old who had mild COVID-19 (a few samples of this study predate the infection). Cell type and time point are not known.

This clonotype was picked up many times. The CDR3 protein is CSARDWGGGQPQHF. Here the CDR3 DNA reads TGCAGTGCTAGAGATTGGGGTGGAGGGCAGCCCCAGCATTTT. The V and J genes are TRBV20-1 and TRBJ1-5, with D hard to call. Germline assignment: CDR1 DFQATT and CDR2 SNEGSKA (reference sequence). This CDR3 is 14 amino acids long. Trimming removed 0 bases from V and 7 bases from J, with 13 bases in between.

This clonotype was seen many times. J is TRBJ1-1 and V is TRBV2, with D possibly matching TRBD1 (5 bases). Germline V gene data show CDR1 as SNHLY and CDR2 as FYNNEI. V lost 4 bases, J lost 5 bases, and 11 bases lay in between. This CDR3 is 13 amino acids long. CDR3 region: CASSGPGRTEAFF. In DNA form, the CDR3 reads TGTGCCAGCAGTGGGCCAGGGCGAACTGAAGCTTTCTTT.